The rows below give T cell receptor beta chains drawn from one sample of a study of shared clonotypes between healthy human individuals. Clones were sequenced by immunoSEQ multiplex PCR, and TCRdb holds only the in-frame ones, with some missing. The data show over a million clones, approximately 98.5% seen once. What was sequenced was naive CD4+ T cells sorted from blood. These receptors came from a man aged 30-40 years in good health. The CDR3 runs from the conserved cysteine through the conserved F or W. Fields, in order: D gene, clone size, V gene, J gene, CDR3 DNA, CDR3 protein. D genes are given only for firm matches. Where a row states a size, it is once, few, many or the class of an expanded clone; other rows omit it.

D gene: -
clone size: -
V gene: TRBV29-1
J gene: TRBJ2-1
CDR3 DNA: TGCAGCGTTCGTGGAGGCAGCGGCTTTTACAATGAGCAGTTCTTC
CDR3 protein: CSVRGGSGFYNEQFF

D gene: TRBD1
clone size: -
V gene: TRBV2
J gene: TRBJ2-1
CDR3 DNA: TGTGCCAGCAGGGACCGGGACAGGGTTCTCAATGAGCAGTTCTTC
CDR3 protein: CASRDRDRVLNEQFF

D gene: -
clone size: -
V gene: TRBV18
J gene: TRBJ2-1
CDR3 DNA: TGTGCCAGCTCACGGACTGCGGACTACAATGAGCAGTTCTTC
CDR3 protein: CASSRTADYNEQFF

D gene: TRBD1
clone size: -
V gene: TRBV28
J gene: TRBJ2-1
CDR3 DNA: TGTGCCAGTACGGGACAGTACAATGAGCAGTTCTTC
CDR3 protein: CASTGQYNEQFF

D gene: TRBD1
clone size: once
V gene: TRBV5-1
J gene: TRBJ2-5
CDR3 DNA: TGCGCCAGCAGCTTGTCCGGGACAGGCGGTAGGGAGACCCAGTACTTC
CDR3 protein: CASSLSGTGGRETQYF

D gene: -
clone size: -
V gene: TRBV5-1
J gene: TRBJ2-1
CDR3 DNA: TGCGCCAGCGCCCCAGAAGGGGTGGGTTTCAAGAATGAGCAGTTCTTC
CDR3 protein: CASAPEGVGFKNEQFF

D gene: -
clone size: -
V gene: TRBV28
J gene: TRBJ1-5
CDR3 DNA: TGTGCCAGCAACTTGGGGCAAAGCAATCAGCCCCAGCATTTT
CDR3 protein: CASNLGQSNQPQHF

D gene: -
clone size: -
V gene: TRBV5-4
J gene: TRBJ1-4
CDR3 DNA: TGTGCCAGCACCTCGGGGGTTAATGAAAAACTGTTTTTT
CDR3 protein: CASTSGVNEKLFF

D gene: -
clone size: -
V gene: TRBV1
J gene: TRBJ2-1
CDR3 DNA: TGCACCAGCAGCTCTAGCGTAAGCTCCTACAATGAGCAGTTCTTC
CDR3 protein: CTSSSSVSSYNEQFF

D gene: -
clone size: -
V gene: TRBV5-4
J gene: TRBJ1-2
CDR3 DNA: TGTGCCAGCAGCTTGGTGGGGCAGTATGGCTACACCTTC
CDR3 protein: CASSLVGQYGYTF

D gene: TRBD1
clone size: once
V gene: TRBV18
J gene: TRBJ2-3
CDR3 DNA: TGTGCCAGCTCCCCGGGGACAGGGGGCACAGATACGCAGTATTTT
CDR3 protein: CASSPGTGGTDTQYF

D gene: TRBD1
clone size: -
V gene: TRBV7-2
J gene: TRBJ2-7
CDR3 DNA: TGTGCCAGCAGCCCGAGGGGGGACAGGCGCCTGTACGAGCAGTACTTC
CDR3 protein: CASSPRGDRRLYEQYF

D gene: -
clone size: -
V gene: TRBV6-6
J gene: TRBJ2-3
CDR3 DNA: TGTGCCAGCAGCCAGGTGGATACGCAGTATTTT
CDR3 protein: CASSQVDTQYF